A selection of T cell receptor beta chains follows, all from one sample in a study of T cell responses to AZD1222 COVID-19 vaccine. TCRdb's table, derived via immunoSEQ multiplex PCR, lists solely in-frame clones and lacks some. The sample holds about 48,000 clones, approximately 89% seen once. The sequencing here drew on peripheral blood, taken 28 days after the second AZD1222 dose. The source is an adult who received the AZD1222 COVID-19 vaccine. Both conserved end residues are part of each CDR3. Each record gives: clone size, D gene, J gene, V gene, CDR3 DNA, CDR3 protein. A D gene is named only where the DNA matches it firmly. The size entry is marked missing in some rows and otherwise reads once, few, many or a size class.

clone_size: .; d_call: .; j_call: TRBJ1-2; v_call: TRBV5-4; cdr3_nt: TGTGCCAGCAGCCGTGGAGCCATGCCCTATGGCTACACCTTC; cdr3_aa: CASSRGAMPYGYTF
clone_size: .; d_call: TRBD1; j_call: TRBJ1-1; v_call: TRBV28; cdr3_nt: TGTGCCAGCAGTTACGACAGGGGCAACACTGAAGCTTTCTTT; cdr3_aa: CASSYDRGNTEAFF
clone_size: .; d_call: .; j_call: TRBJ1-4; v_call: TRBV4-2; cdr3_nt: TGTGCCAGCAGCCAAGAACGGCAGGCCCCTAATGAAAAACTGTTTTTT; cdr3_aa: CASSQERQAPNEKLFF
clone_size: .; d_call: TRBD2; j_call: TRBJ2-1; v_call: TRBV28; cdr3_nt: TGTGCCAGCAGTCCTCTCCGACTAGCGGGGGAATACAATGAGCAGTTCTTC; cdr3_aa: CASSPLRLAGEYNEQFF
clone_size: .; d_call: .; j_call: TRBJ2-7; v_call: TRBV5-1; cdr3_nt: TGCGCCAGCAGCTTGCGGCAGGGGATATCCTACGAGCAGTACTTC; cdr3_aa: CASSLRQGISYEQYF
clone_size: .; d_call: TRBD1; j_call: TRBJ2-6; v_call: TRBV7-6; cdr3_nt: TGTGCCAGCAGCTTAGATATAACAGGGGGCCCTACCGCCAACGTCCTGACTTTC; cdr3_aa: CASSLDITGGPTANVLTF
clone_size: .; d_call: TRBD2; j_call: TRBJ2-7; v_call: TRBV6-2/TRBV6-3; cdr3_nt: TGTGCCAGCAGTTATTCTAGCGGGAGATCCTACGAGCAGTACTTC; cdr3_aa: CASSYSSGRSYEQYF
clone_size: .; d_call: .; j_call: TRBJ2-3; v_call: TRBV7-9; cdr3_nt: TGTGCCAGCAGGCCTCCTGGGAGAGATACGCAGTATTTT; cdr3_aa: CASRPPGRDTQYF
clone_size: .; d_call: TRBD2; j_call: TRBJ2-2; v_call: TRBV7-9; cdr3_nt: TGTGCCAGCAGCTTACTCCCCGGAGCGGGAGGCGATACCGGGGAGCTGTTTTTT; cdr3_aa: CASSLLPGAGGDTGELFF
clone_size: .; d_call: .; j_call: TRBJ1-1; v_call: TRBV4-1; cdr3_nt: TGCGCCAGCATGGGGGGCACTGAAGCTTTCTTT; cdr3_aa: CASMGGTEAFF
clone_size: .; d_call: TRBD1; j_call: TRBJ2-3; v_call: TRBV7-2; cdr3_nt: TGTGCCAGCAGTTCGATCGCCGGGACAGGGAATCTGCATACGCAGTATTTT; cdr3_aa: CASSSIAGTGNLHTQYF
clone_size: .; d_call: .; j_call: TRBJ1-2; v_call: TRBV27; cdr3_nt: TGTGCCAGCAGTCGCGCGGCCACCGTGTGGGGTTCTGGCTACACCTTC; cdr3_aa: CASSRAATVWGSGYTF
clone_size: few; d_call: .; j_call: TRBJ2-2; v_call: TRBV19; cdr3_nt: TGTGCCAGTAGCCTCACGGAGTTGTACACCGGGGAGCTGTTTTTT; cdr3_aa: CASSLTELYTGELFF
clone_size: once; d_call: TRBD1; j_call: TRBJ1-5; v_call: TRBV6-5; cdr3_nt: TGTGCCAGCAGTACAGGGGGCAATCAGCCCCAGCATTTT; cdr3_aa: CASSTGGNQPQHF
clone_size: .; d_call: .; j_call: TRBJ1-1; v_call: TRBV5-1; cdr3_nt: TGCGCCAGCAGCTTGAGCGGGGCCACGAACACTGAAGCTTTCTTT; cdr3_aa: CASSLSGATNTEAFF
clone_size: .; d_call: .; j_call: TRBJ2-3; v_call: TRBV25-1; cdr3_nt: TGTGCCAGCAGTCTCTCGGCGGGCGGGGATACGCAGTATTTT; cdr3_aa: CASSLSAGGDTQYF
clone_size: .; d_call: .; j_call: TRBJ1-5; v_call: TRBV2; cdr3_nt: TGTGCCAGCAGTCGCCAGGGGAGCAATCAGCCCCAGCATTTT; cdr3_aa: CASSRQGSNQPQHF
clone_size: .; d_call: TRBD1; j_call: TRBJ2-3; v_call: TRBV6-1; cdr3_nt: TGTGCCAGCAGTGAATCACAGGGGGGCACAGATACGCAGTATTTT; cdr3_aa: CASSESQGGTDTQYF
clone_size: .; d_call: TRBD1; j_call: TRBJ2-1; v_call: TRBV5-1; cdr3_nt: TGCGCCAGCAGTTTTAGACAGGGGGTATACAATGAGCAGTTCTTC; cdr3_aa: CASSFRQGVYNEQFF
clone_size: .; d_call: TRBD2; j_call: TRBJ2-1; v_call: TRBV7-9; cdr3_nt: TGTGCCAGCAGCTTAGCGGAGCTAGCGGGGGGTAATGAGCAGTTCTTC; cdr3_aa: CASSLAELAGGNEQFF
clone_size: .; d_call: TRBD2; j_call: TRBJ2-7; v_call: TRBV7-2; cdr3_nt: TGTGCCAGCAGCTTAGTCACTAGCGGGAGAGAGCAGTACTTC; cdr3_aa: CASSLVTSGREQYF
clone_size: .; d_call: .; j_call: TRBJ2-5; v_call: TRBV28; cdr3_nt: TGTGCCAGCAGTCTTGACCGGCAGACCCAGTACTTC; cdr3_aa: CASSLDRQTQYF
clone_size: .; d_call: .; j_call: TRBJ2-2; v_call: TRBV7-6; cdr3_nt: TGTGCCAGCAGCTTAGCCCTCGGAAACACCGGGGAGCTGTTTTTT; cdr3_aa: CASSLALGNTGELFF
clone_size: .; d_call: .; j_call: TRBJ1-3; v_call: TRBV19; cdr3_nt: TGTGCCAGTAGTATCTGGGACGGAGAAAACACCATATATTTT; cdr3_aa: CASSIWDGENTIYF
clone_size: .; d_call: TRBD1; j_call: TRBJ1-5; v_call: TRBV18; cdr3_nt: TGTGCCAGCTCAAGCCGGGACAGGGAGAATAATCAGCCCCAGCATTTT; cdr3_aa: CASSSRDRENNQPQHF
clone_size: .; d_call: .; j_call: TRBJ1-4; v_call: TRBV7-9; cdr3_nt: TGTGCCAGCAGCCCCCCTGAATTAGCCTTGGGTAATGAAAAACTGTTTTTT; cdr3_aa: CASSPPELALGNEKLFF
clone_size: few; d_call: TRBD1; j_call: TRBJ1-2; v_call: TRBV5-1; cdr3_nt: TGCGCCAGCAGCTCCCGGGGGGACAGGGATGGCTACACCTTC; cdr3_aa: CASSSRGDRDGYTF
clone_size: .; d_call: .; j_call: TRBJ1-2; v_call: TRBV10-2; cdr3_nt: TGCGCCAGCAGTGGCCCCGGGGAGGGAGCATGGTATGGCTACACCTTC; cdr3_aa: CASSGPGEGAWYGYTF
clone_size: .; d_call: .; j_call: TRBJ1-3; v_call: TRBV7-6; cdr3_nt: TGTGCCAGCAGCCCCGCACCAGGGAACTCTGGAAACACCATATATTTT; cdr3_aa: CASSPAPGNSGNTIYF
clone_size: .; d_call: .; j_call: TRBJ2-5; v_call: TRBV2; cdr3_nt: TGTGCCAGCAGTTTACCCCTAGCTGGACAAGAGACCCAGTACTTC; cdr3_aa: CASSLPLAGQETQYF
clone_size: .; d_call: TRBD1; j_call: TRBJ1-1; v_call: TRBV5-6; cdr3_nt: TGTGCCAGCAGCATGGGGACAGGCATGAACACTGAAGCTTTCTTT; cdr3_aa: CASSMGTGMNTEAFF
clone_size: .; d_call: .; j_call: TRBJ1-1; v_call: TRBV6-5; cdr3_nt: TGTGCCAGCCTAAGAGGACAGGAAGCTTTCTTT; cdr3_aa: CASLRGQEAFF
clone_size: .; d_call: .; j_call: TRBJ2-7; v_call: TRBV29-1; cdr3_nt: TGCAGCGCTGGGGGGCCGGACGAGCAGTACTTC; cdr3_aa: CSAGGPDEQYF
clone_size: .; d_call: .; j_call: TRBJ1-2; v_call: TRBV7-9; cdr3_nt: TGTGCCAGCAGCTTATGGACTTCTAGCTACACCTTC; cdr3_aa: CASSLWTSSYTF
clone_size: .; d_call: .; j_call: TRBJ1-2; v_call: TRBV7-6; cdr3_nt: TGTGCCAGCAGCTTAGATTCCACAGGGCACTATGGCTACACCTTC; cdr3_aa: CASSLDSTGHYGYTF
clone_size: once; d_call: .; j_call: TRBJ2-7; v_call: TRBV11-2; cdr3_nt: TGTGCCAGCAGCTTGAGCGGTTACGAGCAGTACTTC; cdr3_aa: CASSLSGYEQYF
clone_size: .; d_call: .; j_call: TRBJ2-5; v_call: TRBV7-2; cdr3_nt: TGTGCCAGCAGCTTCCACTTAGAGACCCAGTACTTC; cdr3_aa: CASSFHLETQYF
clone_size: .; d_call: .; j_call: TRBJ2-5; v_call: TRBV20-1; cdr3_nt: TGCAGTGCTAGTTACAGGGAAGAGACCCAGTACTTC; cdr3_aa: CSASYREETQYF
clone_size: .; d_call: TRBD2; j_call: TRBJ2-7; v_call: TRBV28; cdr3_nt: TGTGCCAGCAGGCCCGGGAGGGAGTACGAGCAGTACTTC; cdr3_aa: CASRPGREYEQYF
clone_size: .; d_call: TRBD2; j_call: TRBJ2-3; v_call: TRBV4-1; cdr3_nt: TGCGCCAGCAGCCAAGTCCTACCAATACTAGCGGGGGTAACAGATACGCAGTATTTT; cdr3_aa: CASSQVLPILAGVTDTQYF
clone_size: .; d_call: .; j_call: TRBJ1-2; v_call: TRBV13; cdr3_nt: TGTGCCAGCAGCACCGAGGACAGCTATGGCTACACCTTC; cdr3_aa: CASSTEDSYGYTF
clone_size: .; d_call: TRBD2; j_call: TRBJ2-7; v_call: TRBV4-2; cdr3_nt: TGTGCCAGCAGCGCCCTCCAGCGGGAGGGCTCCTACGAGCAGTACTTC; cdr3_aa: CASSALQREGSYEQYF
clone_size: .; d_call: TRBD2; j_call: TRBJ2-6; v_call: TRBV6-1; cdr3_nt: TGTGCCAGCAGTGTATGGGAGGGCTTCGAAAGCTCTGGGGCCAACGTCCTGACTTTC; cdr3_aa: CASSVWEGFESSGANVLTF
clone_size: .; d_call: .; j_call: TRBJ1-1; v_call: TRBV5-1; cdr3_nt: TGCGCCAGCAGCTTGTCGGTAACACCAATAGAGGACACTGAAGCTTTCTTT; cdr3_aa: CASSLSVTPIEDTEAFF
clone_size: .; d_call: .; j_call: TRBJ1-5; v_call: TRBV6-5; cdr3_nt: TGTGCCAGCGGGCCGCCAGGGAATCAGCCCCAGCATTTT; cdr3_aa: CASGPPGNQPQHF
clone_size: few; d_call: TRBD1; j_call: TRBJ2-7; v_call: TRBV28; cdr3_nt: TGTGCCAGTGTCGCAGGGGACAGGGATATCTACGAGCAGTACTTC; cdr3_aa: CASVAGDRDIYEQYF
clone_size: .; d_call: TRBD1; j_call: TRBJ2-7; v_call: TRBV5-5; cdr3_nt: TGTGCCAGCAGCTTCCCTGGACAGGGGGAATCCTCGGGCGAGCAGTACTTC; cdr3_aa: CASSFPGQGESSGEQYF
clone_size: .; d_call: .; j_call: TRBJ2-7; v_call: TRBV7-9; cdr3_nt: TGTGCCAGCAGCTTAGTGGTCTCCACCTACGAGCAGTACTTC; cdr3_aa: CASSLVVSTYEQYF
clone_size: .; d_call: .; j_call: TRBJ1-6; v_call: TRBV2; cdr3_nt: TGTGCCAGCGGCCCACAACAAAATTCACCCCTCCACTTT; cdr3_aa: CASGPQQNSPLHF
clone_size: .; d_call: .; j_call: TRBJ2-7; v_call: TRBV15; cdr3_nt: TGTGCCACGGGCTCCCGCGGGGTTTTATCCTACGAGCAGTACTTC; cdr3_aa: CATGSRGVLSYEQYF
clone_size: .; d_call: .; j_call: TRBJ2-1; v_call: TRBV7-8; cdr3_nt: TGTGCCAGCAGCTCCGACAGGACTAGTTGGGACTACAATGAGCAGTTCTTC; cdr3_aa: CASSSDRTSWDYNEQFF
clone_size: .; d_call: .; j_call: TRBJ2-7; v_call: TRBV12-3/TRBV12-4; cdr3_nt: TGTGCCACCGGTCCGGCGCCCTTGGGGGAGCAGTACTTC; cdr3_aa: CATGPAPLGEQYF
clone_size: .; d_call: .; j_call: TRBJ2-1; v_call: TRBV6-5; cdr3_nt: TGTGCCAGCAGACCGGGCTCCCCGAAGGCCAATGAGCAGTTCTTC; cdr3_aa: CASRPGSPKANEQFF
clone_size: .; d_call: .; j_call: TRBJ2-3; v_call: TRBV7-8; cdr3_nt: TGTGCCAGCAGCTTACCGGGGGCAGTCAGCACAGATACGCAGTATTTT; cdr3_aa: CASSLPGAVSTDTQYF
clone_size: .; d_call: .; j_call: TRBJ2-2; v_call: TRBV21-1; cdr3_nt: TGTGCCAGCAGCATTCGCACCGGACGGACAGTTAACACCGGGGAGCTGTTTTTT; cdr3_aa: CASSIRTGRTVNTGELFF
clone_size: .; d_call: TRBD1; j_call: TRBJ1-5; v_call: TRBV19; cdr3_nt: TGTGCCAGTAGTACTGGGACAGGGGGAGGTCAGCCCCAGCATTTT; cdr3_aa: CASSTGTGGGQPQHF
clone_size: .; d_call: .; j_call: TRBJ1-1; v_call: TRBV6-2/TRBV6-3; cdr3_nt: TGTGCCAGCAGCCGCAGGAGTACCCACCCTTACACTGAAGCTTTCTTT; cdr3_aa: CASSRRSTHPYTEAFF
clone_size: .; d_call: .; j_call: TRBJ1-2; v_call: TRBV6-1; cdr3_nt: TGTGCCAGCAGTGAAGCGAACCTAGGATCTGGCTACACCTTC; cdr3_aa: CASSEANLGSGYTF
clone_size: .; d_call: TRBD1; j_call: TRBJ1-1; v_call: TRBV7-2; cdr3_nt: TGTGCCAGCAGCTTAGTCGGGACAGCGAACACTGAAGCTTTCTTT; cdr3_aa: CASSLVGTANTEAFF
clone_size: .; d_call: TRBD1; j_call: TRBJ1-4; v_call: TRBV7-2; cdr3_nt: TGTGCCAGCAGCCAGGGGGGGGCAAAGGAAAAACTGTTTTTT; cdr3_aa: CASSQGGAKEKLFF